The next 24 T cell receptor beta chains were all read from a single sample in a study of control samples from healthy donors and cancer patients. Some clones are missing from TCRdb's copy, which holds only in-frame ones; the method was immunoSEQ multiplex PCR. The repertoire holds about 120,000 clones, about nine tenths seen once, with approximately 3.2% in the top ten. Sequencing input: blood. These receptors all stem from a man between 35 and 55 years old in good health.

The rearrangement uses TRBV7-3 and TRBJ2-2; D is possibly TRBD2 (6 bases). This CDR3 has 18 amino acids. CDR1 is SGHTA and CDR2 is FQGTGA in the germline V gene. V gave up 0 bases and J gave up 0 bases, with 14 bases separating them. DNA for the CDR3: TGTGCCAGCAGCTTAACGGAGGGGTGGGGGGCGAACACCGGGGAGCTGTTTTTT. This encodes CASSLTEGWGANTGELFF.

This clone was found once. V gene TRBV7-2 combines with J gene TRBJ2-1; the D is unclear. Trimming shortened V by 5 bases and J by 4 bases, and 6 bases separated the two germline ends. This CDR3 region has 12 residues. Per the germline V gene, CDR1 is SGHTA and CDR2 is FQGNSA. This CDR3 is CASSPQYNEQFF. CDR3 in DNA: TGTGCCAGCAGCCCCCAGTACAATGAGCAGTTCTTC. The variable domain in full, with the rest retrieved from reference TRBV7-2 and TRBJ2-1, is GAGVSQSPSNKVTEKGKDVELRCDPISGHTALYWYRQSLGQGLEFLIYFQGNSAPDKSGLPSDRFSAERTGGSVSTLTIQRTQQEDSAVYLCASSPQYNEQFFGPGTRLTVL.

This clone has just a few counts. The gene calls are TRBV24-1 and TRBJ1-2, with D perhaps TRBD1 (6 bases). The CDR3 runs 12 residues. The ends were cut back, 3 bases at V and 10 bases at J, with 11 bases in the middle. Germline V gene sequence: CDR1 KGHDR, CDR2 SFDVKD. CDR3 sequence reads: CATSDMTGSYTF. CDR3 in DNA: TGTGCCACCAGTGATATGACAGGATCCTACACCTTC.

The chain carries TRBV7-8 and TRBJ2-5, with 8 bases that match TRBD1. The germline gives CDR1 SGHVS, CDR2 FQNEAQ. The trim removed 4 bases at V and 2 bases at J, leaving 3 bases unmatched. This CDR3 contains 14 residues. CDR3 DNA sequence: TGTGCCAGCAGCTCACACAGGGGGCAAGAGACCCAGTACTTC. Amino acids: CASSSHRGQETQYF.

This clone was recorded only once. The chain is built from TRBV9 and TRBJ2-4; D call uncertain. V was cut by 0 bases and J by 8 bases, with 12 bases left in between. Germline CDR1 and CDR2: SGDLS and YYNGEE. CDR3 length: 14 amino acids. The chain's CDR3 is CASSVGLGGDIQYF. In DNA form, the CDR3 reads TGTGCCAGCAGCGTAGGGCTTGGTGGCGACATTCAGTACTTC.

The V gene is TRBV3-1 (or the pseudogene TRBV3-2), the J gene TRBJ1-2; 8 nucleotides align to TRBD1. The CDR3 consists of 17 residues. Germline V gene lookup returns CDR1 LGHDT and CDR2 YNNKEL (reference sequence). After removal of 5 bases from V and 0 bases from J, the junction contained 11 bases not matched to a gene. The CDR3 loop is CASSNPQGASPNYGYTF. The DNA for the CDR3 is TGTGCCAGCAGCAATCCCCAGGGGGCTAGTCCTAACTATGGCTACACCTTC.

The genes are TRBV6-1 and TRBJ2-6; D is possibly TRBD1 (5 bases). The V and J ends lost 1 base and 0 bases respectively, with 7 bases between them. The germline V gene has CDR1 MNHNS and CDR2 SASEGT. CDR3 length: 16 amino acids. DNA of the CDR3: TGTGCCAGCAGTGAAGAAGACAGCTCTGGGGCCAACGTCCTGACTTTC. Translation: CASSEEDSSGANVLTF.

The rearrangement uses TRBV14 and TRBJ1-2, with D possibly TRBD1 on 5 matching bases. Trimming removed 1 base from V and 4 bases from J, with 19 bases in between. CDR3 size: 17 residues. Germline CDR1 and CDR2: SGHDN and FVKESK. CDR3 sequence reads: CASSQGVRRQSRYGYTF. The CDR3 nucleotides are TGTGCCAGCAGCCAAGGTGTTCGAAGACAGTCTCGCTATGGCTACACCTTC.

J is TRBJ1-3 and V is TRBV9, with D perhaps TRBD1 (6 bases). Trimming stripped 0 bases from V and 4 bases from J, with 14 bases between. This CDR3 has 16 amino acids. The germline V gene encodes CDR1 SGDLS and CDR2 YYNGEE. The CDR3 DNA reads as TGTGCCAGCAGCGTAGCAGAGTCAGGGGTAGGAAACACCATATATTTT. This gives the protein CASSVAESGVGNTIYF.

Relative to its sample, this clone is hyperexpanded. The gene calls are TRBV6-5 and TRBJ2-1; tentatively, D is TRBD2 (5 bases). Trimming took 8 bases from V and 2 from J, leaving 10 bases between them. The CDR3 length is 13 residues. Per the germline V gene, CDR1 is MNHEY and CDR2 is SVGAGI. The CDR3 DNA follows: TGTGCCAGCGGAAAGGGAGCCTACAATGAGCAGTTCTTC. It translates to CASGKGAYNEQFF.

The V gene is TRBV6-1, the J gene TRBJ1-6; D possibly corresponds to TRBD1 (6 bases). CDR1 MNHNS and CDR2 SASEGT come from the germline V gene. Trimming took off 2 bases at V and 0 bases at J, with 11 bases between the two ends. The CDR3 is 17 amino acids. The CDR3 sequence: CASSESTGSSYNSPLHF. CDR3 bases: TGTGCCAGCAGTGAATCAACAGGGAGCTCCTATAATTCACCCCTCCACTTT.

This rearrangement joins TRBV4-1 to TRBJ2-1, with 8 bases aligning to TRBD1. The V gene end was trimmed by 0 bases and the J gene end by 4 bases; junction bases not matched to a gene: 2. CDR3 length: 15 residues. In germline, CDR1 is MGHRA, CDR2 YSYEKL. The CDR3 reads CASSQDGTGYNEQFF. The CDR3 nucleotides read TGCGCCAGCAGCCAAGATGGGACAGGATACAATGAGCAGTTCTTC.

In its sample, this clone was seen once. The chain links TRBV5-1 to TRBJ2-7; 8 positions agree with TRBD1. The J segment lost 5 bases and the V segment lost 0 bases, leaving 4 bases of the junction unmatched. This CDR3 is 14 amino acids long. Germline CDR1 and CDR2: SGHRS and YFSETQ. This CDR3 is CASSLGTGIHEQYF. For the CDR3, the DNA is TGCGCCAGCAGCTTGGGGACAGGGATCCACGAGCAGTACTTC.

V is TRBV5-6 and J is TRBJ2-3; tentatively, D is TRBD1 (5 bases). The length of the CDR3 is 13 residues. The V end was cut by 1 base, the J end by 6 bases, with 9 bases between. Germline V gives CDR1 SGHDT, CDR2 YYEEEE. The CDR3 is CASSLSGFDTQYF. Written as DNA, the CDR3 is TGTGCCAGCAGCTTGTCAGGGTTCGATACGCAGTATTTT.

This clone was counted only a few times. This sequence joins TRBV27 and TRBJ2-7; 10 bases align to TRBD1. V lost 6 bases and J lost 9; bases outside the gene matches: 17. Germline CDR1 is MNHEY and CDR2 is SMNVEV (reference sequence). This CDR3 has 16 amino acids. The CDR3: CASRLTWTGGVWGQYF. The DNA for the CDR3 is TGTGCCAGCAGGTTAACCTGGACAGGGGGGGTCTGGGGGCAGTACTTC.

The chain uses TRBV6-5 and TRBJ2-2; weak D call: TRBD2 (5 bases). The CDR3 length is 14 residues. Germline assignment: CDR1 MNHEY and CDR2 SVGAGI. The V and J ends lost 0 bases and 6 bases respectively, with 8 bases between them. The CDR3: CASSYSGVSGELFF. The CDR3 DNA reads TGTGCCAGCAGTTACTCCGGGGTCTCCGGGGAGCTGTTTTTT.

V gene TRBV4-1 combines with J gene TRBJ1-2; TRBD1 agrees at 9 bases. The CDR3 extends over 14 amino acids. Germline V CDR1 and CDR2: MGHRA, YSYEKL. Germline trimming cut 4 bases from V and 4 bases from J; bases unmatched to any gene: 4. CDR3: CASSPDRGGYGYTF. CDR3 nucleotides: TGCGCCAGCAGCCCGGACAGGGGAGGCTATGGCTACACCTTC.

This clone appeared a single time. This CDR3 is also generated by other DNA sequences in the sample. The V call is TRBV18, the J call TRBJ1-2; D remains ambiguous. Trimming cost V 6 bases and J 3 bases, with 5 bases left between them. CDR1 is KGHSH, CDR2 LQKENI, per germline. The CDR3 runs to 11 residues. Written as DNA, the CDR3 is TGTGCCAGCTCCCGGGACTATGGCTACACCTTC. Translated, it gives CASSRDYGYTF.

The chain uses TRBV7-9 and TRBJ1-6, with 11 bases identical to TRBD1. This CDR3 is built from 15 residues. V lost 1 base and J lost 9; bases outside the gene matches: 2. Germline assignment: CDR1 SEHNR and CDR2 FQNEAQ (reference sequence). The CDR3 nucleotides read TGTGCCAGCAGCTTAGGTGGGACAGGGGGTTCACCCCTCCACTTT. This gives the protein CASSLGGTGGSPLHF.

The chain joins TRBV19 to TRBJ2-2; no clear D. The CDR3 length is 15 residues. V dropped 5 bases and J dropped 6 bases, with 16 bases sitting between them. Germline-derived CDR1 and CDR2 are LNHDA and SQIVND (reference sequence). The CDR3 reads CASSQQWFGPGELFF. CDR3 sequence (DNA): TGTGCCAGTAGTCAACAGTGGTTCGGTCCCGGGGAGCTGTTTTTT.

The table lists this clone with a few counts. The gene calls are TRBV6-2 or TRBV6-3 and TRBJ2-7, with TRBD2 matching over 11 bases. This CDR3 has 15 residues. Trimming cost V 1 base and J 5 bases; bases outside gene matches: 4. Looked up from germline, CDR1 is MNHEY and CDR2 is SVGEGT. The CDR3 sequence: CASSYFLAGGDEQYF. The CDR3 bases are TGTGCCAGCAGTTACTTCCTAGCGGGGGGAGACGAGCAGTACTTC.

CDR3 coding DNA: TGTGCCAGCAGCTTAACGGCTAGCGGGGGGCCGTTAAACATTCAGTACTTC. Translated, it gives CASSLTASGGPLNIQYF. J is TRBJ2-4 and V is TRBV7-8; 11 bases map to TRBD2. This CDR3 comprises 17 residues. The germline V gene encodes CDR1 SGHVS and CDR2 FQNEAQ. Germline trimming cut 2 bases from V and 6 bases from J; bases unmatched to any gene: 9.

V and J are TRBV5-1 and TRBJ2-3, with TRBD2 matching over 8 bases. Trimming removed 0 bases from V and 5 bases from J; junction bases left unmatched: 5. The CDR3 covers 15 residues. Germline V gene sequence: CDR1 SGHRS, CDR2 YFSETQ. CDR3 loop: CASSLARGGRDTQYF. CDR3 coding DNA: TGCGCCAGCAGCTTGGCCCGGGGGGGCCGAGATACGCAGTATTTT.

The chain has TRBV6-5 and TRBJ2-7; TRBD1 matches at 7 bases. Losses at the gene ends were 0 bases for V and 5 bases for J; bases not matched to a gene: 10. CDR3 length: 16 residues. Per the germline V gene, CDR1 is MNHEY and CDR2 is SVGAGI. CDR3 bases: TGTGCCAGCAGTTACTCTCAGGGGGTATCTCTCAACGAGCAGTACTTC. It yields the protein CASSYSQGVSLNEQYF.